Following are 18 T cell receptor beta chains from one sample sequenced in a study of identical twins. MiXCR was run by TCRdb on the 5' RACE reads, yielding one entry per CDR3 protein. The data hold 350,000 to 600,000 distinct CDR3 sequences, with around 14% observed a single time. The data were also submitted as part of a second study, on yellow fever vaccine responses in identical twins.

The sequencing sample was made of CD4+ T cells sorted from blood. The receptors here all came from a woman between 18 and 29 years old in good health.

In this sample, this clonotype turned up a few times. The rearrangement links TRBV5-1 to TRBJ2-7; maybe TRBD2 (7 bases). The V end was cut by 4 bases, the J end by 3 bases, with 14 bases between. The CDR3 has 14 residues. Germline-derived CDR1 and CDR2 are SGHRS and YFSETQ. The CDR3 DNA sequence: TGCGCCAGCAGCCCTGGGGGGGGCGGCTACGAGCAGTACTTC. As protein: CASSPGGGGYEQYF.

The chain couples TRBV5-1 to TRBJ2-6, with unresolved D. V shed 1 base and J shed 0 bases, with 8 bases lying between them. The CDR3 contains 16 residues. Germline V gene sequence: CDR1 SGHRS, CDR2 YFSETQ. The CDR3 bases are TGCGCCAGCAGCTTGATGGCAGGCTCTGGGGCCAACGTCCTGACTTTC. Translating gives CASSLMAGSGANVLTF.

The V and J genes are TRBV9 and TRBJ2-7, with 7 nucleotides matching TRBD2. Trimming at V came to 4 bases and at J to 0 bases, leaving 7 bases not matched to a gene. This CDR3 spans 15 amino acids. Per the germline V gene, CDR1 is SGDLS and CDR2 is YYNGEE. Here the CDR3 reads CASSLGGTHSYEQYF. The CDR3 DNA follows: TGTGCCAGCAGCCTCGGGGGGACTCACTCCTACGAGCAGTACTTC.

The chain has TRBV7-2 and TRBJ2-2, with 8 bases aligning to TRBD2. The CDR3 spans 15 residues. With 1 base clipped from V and 6 bases from J, the junction kept 4 bases outside the gene matches. Germline assignment: CDR1 SGHTA and CDR2 FQGNSA. The CDR3 DNA is TGTGCCAGCAGCTTAGGCGGGGGGAGGTCCGGGGAGCTGTTTTTT. The encoded protein is CASSLGGGRSGELFF.

The sample holds a few counts of this clonotype. The chain couples TRBV2 to TRBJ2-5, with a tentative D call TRBD2 (6 bases). The CDR3 is 12 amino acids. The V and J ends lost 6 bases and 4 bases respectively, with 9 bases between them. Germline V gives CDR1 SNHLY, CDR2 FYNNEI. CDR3 DNA sequence: TGTGCCAGCAGGGCGGGGAGAGAGACCCAGTACTTC. This translates into CASRAGRETQYF.

This clonotype showed up just a few times. The chain has TRBV11-2 and TRBJ2-3; D gene uncertain. In germline, CDR1 is SGHAT, CDR2 FQNNGV. With 1 base removed from V and 2 bases from J, the gap between germline ends came to 7 bases. The CDR3 totals 14 residues. CDR3 sequence: CASSLGIYTDTQYF. The CDR3 DNA reads TGTGCCAGCAGCTTAGGAATCTACACAGATACGCAGTATTTT.

This clonotype occurred a few times. V is TRBV4-3 and J is TRBJ2-7, with a weak D call TRBD2 (5 bases). Germline lookup yields CDR1 LGHNA and CDR2 YSLEER. This CDR3 contains 14 residues. V lost 0 bases and J 5 bases, leaving 11 bases between the germline ends. CDR3 region: CASSQEGRGHEQYF. DNA for the CDR3: TGCGCCAGCAGCCAAGAGGGGAGAGGCCACGAGCAGTACTTC.

The chain joins TRBV5-1 to TRBJ2-1, with a possible D match to TRBD1 (5 bases). Germline V gene data show CDR1 as SGHRS and CDR2 as YFSETQ. Deletions cut 0 bases from V and 7 bases from J, with 17 bases between. The CDR3 has 16 residues. Here the CDR3 reads CASSLVGVRAPNEQFF. CDR3 DNA: TGCGCCAGCAGCTTGGTAGGGGTAAGAGCGCCGAATGAGCAGTTCTTC.

This clonotype was counted ten times or more. The chain carries TRBV7-8 and TRBJ1-5, with 8 bases matching TRBD1. In germline, CDR1 is SGHVS, CDR2 FQNEAQ. With V trimmed by 0 bases and J by 7 bases, 8 bases remained unmatched. The CDR3 consists of 16 residues. Written as DNA, the CDR3 is TGTGCCAGCAGCTTAGCGTCATCAGGGGGCCGGCAGCCCCAGCATTTT. It codes for CASSLASSGGRQPQHF. Full variable domain (missing parts from reference TRBV7-8 and TRBJ1-5): GAGVSQSPRYKVAKRGQDVALRCDPISGHVSLFWYQQALGQGPEFLTYFQNEAQLDKSGLPSDRFFAERPEGSVSTLKIQRTQQEDSAVYLCASSLASSGGRQPQHFGDGTRLSIL.

Only a few counts were recorded for this clonotype. The chain uses TRBV29-1 and TRBJ1-1; no reliable D call. V lost 3 bases and J 2 bases, leaving 10 bases between the germline ends. This CDR3 is 13 amino acids long. Germline CDR1 reads SQVTM; CDR2 reads ANQGSEA. CDR3 amino acids: CSVERQTNTEAFF. The DNA of the CDR3 is TGCAGCGTTGAGAGGCAGACCAACACTGAAGCTTTCTTT. Combining the CDR3 with reference TRBV29-1 and TRBJ1-1 gives the whole variable domain SAVISQKPSRDICQRGTSLTIQCQVDSQVTMMFWYRQQPGQSLTLIATANQGSEATYESGFVIDKFPISRPNLTFSTLTVSNMSPEDSSIYLCSVERQTNTEAFFGQGTRLTVV.

The J gene is TRBJ2-2, the V gene TRBV6-1; a possible D gene is TRBD1 (6 bases). V gave up 4 bases and J gave up 2 bases, with 14 bases separating them. CDR3 length equals 16 residues. Germline CDR1 and CDR2: MNHNS and SASEGT. In nucleotides, the CDR3 is TGTGCCAGCAGTGGGGTAGGGACACCTAACACCGGGGAGCTGTTTTTT. Translation: CASSGVGTPNTGELFF.

This clonotype was seen a few times. The V call is TRBV20-1, the J call TRBJ1-5, with D possibly matching TRBD1 (6 bases). Germline assignment: CDR1 DFQATT and CDR2 SNEGSKA (reference sequence). This CDR3 is built from 15 residues. Trimming removed 5 bases at V and 2 bases at J, with 16 bases between. CDR3 DNA: TGCAGTGCTGGGGGGACCGCAGGGGGCAATCAGCCCCAGCATTTT. This translates into CSAGGTAGGNQPQHF.

This clonotype has just a few counts. The V call is TRBV28, the J call TRBJ2-7; D may be TRBD2 (5 bases). This CDR3 comprises 15 residues. Germline V gene sequence: CDR1 MDHEN, CDR2 SYDVKM. With 5 bases removed from V and 2 bases from J, the gap between germline ends came to 16 bases. Here the CDR3 DNA reads TGTGCCAGCAGTACCCCCCACGGGAACCCCTACGAGCAGTACTTC. Its protein product is CASSTPHGNPYEQYF.

This clonotype was seen ten or more times. The CDR3 sequence: CASTLGTGGYEQYF. Written as DNA, the CDR3 is TGTGCCAGCACCCTTGGGACAGGGGGCTACGAGCAGTACTTC. The chain is built from TRBV21-1 and TRBJ2-7; TRBD1 reflects the table's D call only, with no check against the DNA. TRBV21-1 is listed as a pseudogene. This CDR3 contains 14 residues.

This clonotype was detected only a few times. The chain links TRBV11-2 to TRBJ2-7, with TRBD1 matching 10 bases. CDR1 is SGHAT, CDR2 FQNNGV, per germline. This CDR3 region has 15 residues. Germline trimming cut 5 bases from V and 4 bases from J; bases unmatched to any gene: 8. In nucleotides, the CDR3 is TGTGCCAGCAGCGGAAGGTCGGGACAGGGGTACGAGCAGTACTTC. Protein sequence: CASSGRSGQGYEQYF.

This clonotype came up many times. The gene calls are TRBV29-1 and TRBJ2-4; 11 positions match TRBD1. The CDR3 totals 12 residues. The V gene's germline CDR1 is SQVTM and CDR2 ANQGSEA. Trimming took 7 bases from V and 6 from J; bases not matched to a gene: 2. The CDR3 loop is CSAGQGGNIQYF. Written as DNA, the CDR3 is TGCAGCGCGGGACAGGGGGGAAACATTCAGTACTTC.

The chain joins TRBV5-1 to TRBJ2-1; 11 nucleotides match TRBD2. Germline lookup yields CDR1 SGHRS and CDR2 YFSETQ. Trimming took 4 bases from V and 8 from J; bases not matched to a gene: 5. CDR3 size: 14 residues. As DNA, the CDR3 is TGCGCCAGCAGCCCTAGCGGGGGGAACTATGAGCAGTTCTTC. Amino acids: CASSPSGGNYEQFF.

This clonotype turned up a few times. The rearrangement links TRBV29-1 to TRBJ2-1; D may be TRBD2 (6 bases). Germline V gives CDR1 SQVTM, CDR2 ANQGSEA. The CDR3 is 10 residues long. V was shortened by 4 bases and J by 8 bases, with 6 bases between the two germline ends. The CDR3 spells CSVGEDEQFF. DNA for the CDR3: TGCAGCGTTGGGGAGGATGAGCAGTTCTTC.